Detailed here is one T cell receptor (beta chain). Its antigen is not known. Repertoires were generated with immunoSEQ multiplex PCR, while TCRdb's copy carries only in-frame clones and drops some. The sample gives 100,000 to 150,000 clones, 88% of which show up once; 3.5% to 4.5% is in the top ten. The sample belongs to a study of T cell responses to AZD1222 COVID-19 vaccine. This CDR3 is built from 15 residues. Trimming shortened V by 8 bases and J by 4 bases, and 20 bases separated the two germline ends. The germline gives CDR1 SEHNR, CDR2 FQNEAQ (reference sequence). Study-wide results and limits: CD4 TCRs associated with vaccination spanned spike, dominating at 160-218 and 743-854. An increase in Spike-specific TCR breadth and depth was observed after two AZD1222 doses.

V usage is TRBV7-9 and J usage is TRBJ1-2; D ambiguous. The sequence derives from an adult in good health. The sample was peripheral blood, taken on day 0 of AZD1222 vaccination. CDR3 nucleotide sequence: TGTGCCAGCTTGGGAAGAGATCCCTGGGGCTATGGCTACACCTTC. Protein: CASLGRDPWGYGYTF.